The following is a TCR beta chain sequence with its context. Its ends do not fully match the called genes, so a read error is possible. The PCR contained 60 Vbeta and 13 Jbeta primers. Only in-frame clones appear in the TCRdb table, and some are missing; sequencing was by immunoSEQ multiplex PCR. The table has approximately 110,000 clones, around 77% seen once. The data are from a study of cytomegalovirus exposure and HLA in healthy donors. The sequenced sample consisted of PBMCs. The TCR comes from a woman under 40 in good health and CMV-seropositive.

CDR3: CSSSLLAGGNTGELFF. Written as DNA, the CDR3 is TGTTCCAGCAGCTTGTTAGCGGGGGGCAACACCGGGGAGCTGTTTTTT. The chain links TRBV7-3 to TRBJ2-2, with 10 bases aligning to TRBD2. CDR3 length: 16 amino acids. From germline, CDR1 is SGHTA and CDR2 FQGTGA.